One and the same sample provided the 26 T cell receptor beta chains below, sequenced in a study of cytomegalovirus exposure and HLA in healthy donors. A multiplex PCR was run with 60 Vbeta primers and 13 Jbeta primers. Profiling relied on immunoSEQ multiplex PCR, and the TCRdb table lists in-frame clones only, not all of them. In the table there are 99,000 or so clones, 75% to 85% of which are singletons. The sequencing input was PBMCs. The receptors stem from a man younger than 35 in good health and CMV-seronegative.

This clone has just one count. The chain is built from TRBV30 and TRBJ1-2; TRBD1 is a possible D gene (6 bases). Germline CDR1 is GTSNPN and CDR2 is SVGIG (reference sequence). This CDR3 region has 13 residues. Trimming removed 2 bases from V and 4 bases from J, with 11 bases in between. The CDR3 protein is CAWSSSTGYGYTF. CDR3 nucleotide sequence: TGTGCCTGGAGTTCCTCGACAGGCTATGGCTACACCTTC. Full variable domain (outside the CDR3, taken from reference TRBV30 and TRBJ1-2): SQTIHQWPATLVQPVGSPLSLECTVEGTSNPNLYWYRQAAGRGLQLLFYSVGIGQISSEVPQNLSASRPQDRQFILSSKKLLLSDSGFYLCAWSSSTGYGYTFGSGTRLTVV.

The chain joins TRBV7-2 to TRBJ1-1; 7 bases fit TRBD1. Germline values: CDR1 SGHTA, CDR2 FQGNSA. J gave up 0 bases and V 5 bases, and 3 bases lay outside the gene matches. CDR3 length: 14 amino acids. The CDR3 spells CASSQQGMNTEAFF. In nucleotides, the CDR3 is TGTGCCAGCAGCCAACAGGGGATGAACACTGAAGCTTTCTTT.

This chain joins TRBV6-1 and TRBJ2-7; 11 nucleotides line up with TRBD2. The germline CDR1 and CDR2 sequences are MNHNS and SASEGT. This CDR3 has 14 amino acids. V shed 7 bases, J shed 5 bases, and the junction held 7 bases outside the gene matches. The DNA for the CDR3 is TGTGCCAGCAACCCGGGACTAGCGGTGAACGAGCAGTACTTC. Its protein is CASNPGLAVNEQYF.

As DNA, the CDR3 is TGTGCCAGCAGTCCAGACTATAATTCACCCCTCCACTTT. Protein: CASSPDYNSPLHF. This sequence joins TRBV6-1 and TRBJ1-6, with D unresolved. The CDR3 is 13 residues long. V gave up 5 bases and J gave up 3 bases, with 5 bases separating them. CDR1 and CDR2 from the germline V gene are MNHNS and SASEGT.

The table lists this clone with a few counts. V usage is TRBV5-5 and J usage is TRBJ1-1, with 7 positions matching TRBD1. The V gene end was trimmed by 5 bases and the J gene end by 2 bases; junction bases not matched to a gene: 6. The CDR3 is 14 residues long. Looked up from germline, CDR1 is SGHKS and CDR2 is YYEKEE (reference sequence). The DNA of the CDR3 is TGTGCCAGCAGAAGGGACAGCGCAAACACTGAAGCTTTCTTT. As protein: CASRRDSANTEAFF.

The J gene is TRBJ1-5, the V gene TRBV18; maybe TRBD1 (6 bases). Germline CDR1 reads KGHSH; CDR2 reads LQKENI. The V end was cut by 8 bases, the J end by 4 bases, with 21 bases between. The CDR3 consists of 16 residues. The CDR3 DNA sequence: TGTGCCAGCCAACAGGCCCCGACAGGAGTAAATCAGCCCCAGCATTTT. As protein: CASQQAPTGVNQPQHF.

This clone was observed a handful of times. V gene TRBV6-5 combines with J gene TRBJ2-6, with D perhaps TRBD1 (5 bases). CDR1 is MNHEY and CDR2 is SVGAGI in the germline V gene. The CDR3 sequence is 15 residues long. Trimming took 4 bases from V and 1 from J, leaving 8 bases between them. As DNA, the CDR3 is TGTGCCAGCAGTTCCAGGGTATCTGGGGCCAACGTCCTGACTTTC. It translates to CASSSRVSGANVLTF.

The chain carries TRBV11-2 and TRBJ2-1; 10 nucleotides agree with TRBD2. Germline lookup yields CDR1 SGHAT and CDR2 FQNNGV. The CDR3 extends over 16 amino acids. V dropped 5 bases and J dropped 0; count of bases not matched to a gene: 4. Here the CDR3 DNA reads TGTGCCAGCAGCATCTCTAGCGGGAGCTCCTACAATGAGCAGTTCTTC. Amino acid sequence: CASSISSGSSYNEQFF.

This sequence joins TRBV7-2 and TRBJ2-5; the match to TRBD2 covers 8 bases. V dropped 3 bases and J dropped 4; count of bases not matched to a gene: 7. Germline values: CDR1 SGHTA, CDR2 FQGNSA. The CDR3 extends over 15 amino acids. This CDR3 is CASSFYGRDAETQYF. The CDR3 coding sequence is TGTGCCAGCAGCTTTTACGGGAGGGATGCAGAGACCCAGTACTTC.

This clone was found once. V and J are TRBV6-5 and TRBJ2-7; possibly TRBD1 for D (5 bases). Trimming removed 7 bases from V and 4 bases from J, with 17 bases in between. The CDR3 is 14 residues long. From germline, CDR1 is MNHEY and CDR2 SVGAGI. CDR3 sequence (DNA): TGTGCCAGCAATTCCGCAGGGATTCCTTACGAGCAGTACTTC. Encoded protein: CASNSAGIPYEQYF.

The chain links TRBV6-5 to TRBJ1-2; the D gene is possibly TRBD1 (5 bases). Germline CDR1 and CDR2: MNHEY and SVGAGI. CDR3 length equals 14 residues. The ends were cut back, 8 bases at V and 0 bases at J, with 13 bases in the middle. The chain's CDR3 is CASALRAANYGYTF. DNA for the CDR3: TGTGCCAGCGCCCTCAGGGCAGCTAACTATGGCTACACCTTC.

There are a few counts of this clone. The chain has TRBV29-1 and TRBJ1-1; 9 positions agree with TRBD1. The germline V gene encodes CDR1 SQVTM and CDR2 ANQGSEA. This CDR3 contains 12 residues. Unmatched junction bases numbered 6, after V lost 6 bases and J lost 7 bases. For the CDR3, the DNA is TGCAGCGTAAAACAGGGGGCGCTTGAAGCTTTCTTT. Translating gives CSVKQGALEAFF.

This rearrangement joins TRBV18 to TRBJ2-1; 11 bases line up with TRBD1. V was clipped by 0 bases and J by 10 bases; unmatched bases: 5. There are 15 residues in the CDR3. Germline CDR1 and CDR2: KGHSH and LQKENI. Here the CDR3 reads CASSPPRTGGEEQFF. CDR3 in DNA: TGTGCCAGCTCACCACCTAGGACAGGGGGCGAGGAGCAGTTCTTC.

A single count supports this clone. The chain recombines TRBV6-6 with TRBJ1-5; 7 nucleotides agree with TRBD1. This CDR3 has 14 residues. V lost 7 bases, J lost 5 bases, and 8 bases stayed unmatched. The germline CDR1 and CDR2 sequences are MNHNY and SVGAGI (reference sequence). In nucleotides, the CDR3 is TGTGCCAGCAAAGGGGGCACCCTTGATCAGCCCCAGCATTTT. This sequence encodes CASKGGTLDQPQHF.

This clone was detected many times. The genes are TRBV19 and TRBJ1-5; D gene unclear. Germline V gives CDR1 LNHDA, CDR2 SQIVND (reference sequence). The ends were cut back, 8 bases at V and 2 bases at J, with 13 bases in the middle. This CDR3 spans 14 amino acids. The CDR3 loop is CASSSPLGNQPQHF. DNA for the CDR3: TGTGCCAGTTCGAGCCCACTGGGCAATCAGCCCCAGCATTTT.

This chain links TRBV11-2 with TRBJ1-1, with a possible D match to TRBD1 (6 bases). The length of the CDR3 is 13 residues. Germline lookup yields CDR1 SGHAT and CDR2 FQNNGV. V was pared by 6 bases and J by 6 bases, with 14 bases between. CDR3 sequence (DNA): TGTGCCAGCAGGGAACAGGGCGGCTCTGAAGCTTTCTTT. Protein: CASREQGGSEAFF.

The chain couples TRBV18 to TRBJ2-1, with D hard to call. The CDR3 has 13 amino acids. The ends were cut back, 5 bases at V and 1 base at J, with 6 bases in the middle. CDR1 is KGHSH and CDR2 is LQKENI in the germline V gene. In nucleotides, the CDR3 is TGTGCCAGCTCAACAGAGTCCTACAATGAGCAGTTCTTC. Its protein is CASSTESYNEQFF.

The V and J genes are TRBV7-8 and TRBJ1-1; D is undetermined. The CDR3 is 13 residues long. Trimming took 0 bases from V and 7 from J, leaving 9 bases between them. CDR1 and CDR2 from the germline V gene are SGHVS and FQNEAQ. The CDR3 nucleotides read TGTGCCAGCAGCTTAGCAGGGAGTGGTGAAGCTTTCTTT. Translated, it gives CASSLAGSGEAFF.

The gene calls are TRBV29-1 and TRBJ2-1; TRBD2 matches at 13 bases. The germline V gene encodes CDR1 SQVTM and CDR2 ANQGSEA. V shed 7 bases and J 1 base; nucleotides not matched to a gene: 4. The CDR3 consists of 15 residues. CDR3 residues: CSALLAGGSYNEQFF. The DNA for the CDR3 is TGCAGCGCCCTACTAGCGGGAGGGTCCTACAATGAGCAGTTCTTC.

V is TRBV7-2 and J is TRBJ2-5; tentative D call: TRBD2 (6 bases). The CDR3 loop spans 15 amino acids. V was clipped by 5 bases and J by 4 bases, with 17 bases between them. CDR1 and CDR2 from the germline V gene are SGHTA and FQGNSA. For the CDR3, the DNA is TGTGCCAGCAGCATCAACCCGACTAGTGCAGAGACCCAGTACTTC. It translates to CASSINPTSAETQYF.

Here the CDR3 DNA reads TGTGCCAGCTCACTGGGACAGGGAATCGAGACCCAGTACTTC. The encoded protein is CASSLGQGIETQYF. The rearrangement uses TRBV18 and TRBJ2-5; 9 nucleotides match TRBD1. Germline-derived CDR1 and CDR2 are KGHSH and LQKENI. The CDR3 loop spans 14 amino acids. V lost 4 bases and J lost 5; bases outside the gene matches: 5.

The chain uses TRBV4-3 and TRBJ2-1; D is unresolved. The ends were cut back, 3 bases at V and 6 bases at J, with 9 bases in the middle. Per the germline V gene, CDR1 is LGHNA and CDR2 is YSLEER. The CDR3 has 13 residues. This CDR3 is CASSQATPNEQFF. CDR3 DNA sequence: TGCGCCAGCAGCCAGGCCACCCCCAATGAGCAGTTCTTC.

The V and J genes are TRBV5-8 and TRBJ2-4, with a tentative D call TRBD1 (6 bases). The V and J ends lost 7 bases and 9 bases respectively, with 17 bases between them. In germline, CDR1 is SGHTS, CDR2 YDEGEE. The CDR3 runs to 13 residues. CDR3 nucleotides: TGTGCCAGCGGCAACAGGGTTTTAGGCATTCAGTACTTC. It yields the protein CASGNRVLGIQYF.

The gene calls are TRBV18 and TRBJ2-6, with 8 nucleotides matching TRBD1. The CDR3 loop spans 16 amino acids. Trimming removed 3 bases from V and 2 bases from J; junction bases left unmatched: 3. Germline V gene sequence: CDR1 KGHSH, CDR2 LQKENI. The CDR3 DNA sequence: TGTGCCAGCTCACCTCAGGGGGCTACTGGGGCCAACGTCCTGACTTTC. Translating it yields CASSPQGATGANVLTF.

This clone was detected only a few times. The chain links TRBV5-1 to TRBJ1-2; D is undetermined. Germline V gene lookup returns CDR1 SGHRS and CDR2 YFSETQ. Trimming pared 4 bases from V and 8 bases from J, leaving 15 bases between. The CDR3 has 13 amino acids. CDR3 residues: CASSPFTEQGYTF. The DNA for the CDR3 is TGCGCCAGCAGCCCCTTTACGGAACAGGGCTACACCTTC. The full variable domain, in which reference TRBV5-1 and TRBJ1-2 provide the parts outside the CDR3, is KAGVTQTPRYLIKTRGQQVTLSCSPISGHRSVSWYQQTPGQGLQFLFEYFSETQRNKGNFPGRFSGRQFSNSRSEMNVSTLELGDSALYLCASSPFTEQGYTFGSGTRLTVV.

This clone occurred once. The J gene is TRBJ2-1, the V gene TRBV15, with TRBD2 matching over 8 bases. The CDR3 consists of 18 residues. Germline V gene sequence: CDR1 LNHNV, CDR2 YYDKDF (reference sequence). Losses at the gene ends were 1 base for V and 2 bases for J; bases not matched to a gene: 10. CDR3 residues: CATSRGPELAVTYNEQFF. CDR3 nucleotide sequence: TGTGCCACCAGCAGAGGGCCCGAACTAGCGGTCACCTACAATGAGCAGTTCTTC. Looking up the rest from reference TRBV15 and TRBJ2-1 gives the full variable domain: DAMVIQNPRYQVTQFGKPVTLSCSQTLNHNVMYWYQQKSSQAPKLLFHYYDKDFNNEADTPDNFQSRRPNTSFCFLDIRSPGLGDTAMYLCATSRGPELAVTYNEQFFGPGTRLTVL.